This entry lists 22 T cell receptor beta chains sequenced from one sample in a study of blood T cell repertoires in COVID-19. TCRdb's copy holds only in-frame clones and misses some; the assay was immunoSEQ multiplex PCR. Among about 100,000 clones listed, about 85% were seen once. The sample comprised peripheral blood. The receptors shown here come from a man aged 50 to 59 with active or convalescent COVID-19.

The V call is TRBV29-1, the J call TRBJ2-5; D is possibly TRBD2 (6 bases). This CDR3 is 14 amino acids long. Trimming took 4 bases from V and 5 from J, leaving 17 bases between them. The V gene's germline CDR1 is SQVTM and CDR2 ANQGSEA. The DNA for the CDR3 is TGCAGCGTTGTGCCGGGAGACAAGGGTGAGACCCAGTACTTC. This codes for CSVVPGDKGETQYF. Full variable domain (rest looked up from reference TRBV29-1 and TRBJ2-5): SAVISQKPSRDICQRGTSLTIQCQVDSQVTMMFWYRQQPGQSLTLIATANQGSEATYESGFVIDKFPISRPNLTFSTLTVSNMSPEDSSIYLCSVVPGDKGETQYFGPGTRLLVL.

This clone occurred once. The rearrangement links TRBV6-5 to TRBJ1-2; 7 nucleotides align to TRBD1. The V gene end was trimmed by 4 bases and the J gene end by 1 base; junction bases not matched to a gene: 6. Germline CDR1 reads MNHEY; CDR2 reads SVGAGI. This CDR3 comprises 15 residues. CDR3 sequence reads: CASSFQGGHNYGYTF. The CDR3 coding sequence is TGTGCCAGCAGTTTCCAGGGGGGTCATAACTATGGCTACACCTTC.

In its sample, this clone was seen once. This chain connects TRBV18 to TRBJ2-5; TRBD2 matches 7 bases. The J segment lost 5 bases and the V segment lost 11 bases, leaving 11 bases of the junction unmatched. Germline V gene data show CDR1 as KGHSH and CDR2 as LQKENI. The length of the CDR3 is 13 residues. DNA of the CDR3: TGTGCCTCCGGTACGGGAGGAAGTGAGACCCAGTACTTC. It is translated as CASGTGGSETQYF.

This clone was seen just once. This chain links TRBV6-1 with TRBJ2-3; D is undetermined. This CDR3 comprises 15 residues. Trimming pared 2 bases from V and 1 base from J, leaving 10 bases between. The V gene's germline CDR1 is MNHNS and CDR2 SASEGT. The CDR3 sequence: CASSEFGVRTDTQYF. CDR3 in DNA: TGTGCCAGCAGTGAATTTGGAGTCCGCACAGATACGCAGTATTTT.

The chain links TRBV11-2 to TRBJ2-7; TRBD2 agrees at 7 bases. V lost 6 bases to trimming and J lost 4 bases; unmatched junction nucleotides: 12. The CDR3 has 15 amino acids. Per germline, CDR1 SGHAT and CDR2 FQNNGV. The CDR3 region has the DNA TGTGCCAGCAGGTGGGGTGGCGGGAGATCTTACGAGCAGTACTTC. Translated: CASRWGGGRSYEQYF.

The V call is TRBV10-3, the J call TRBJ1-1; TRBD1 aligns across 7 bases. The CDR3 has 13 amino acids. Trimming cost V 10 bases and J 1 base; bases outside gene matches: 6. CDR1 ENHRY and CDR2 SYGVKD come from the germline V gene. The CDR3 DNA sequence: TGTGCCACCCGACAGGGAGGGAACACTGAAGCTTTCTTT. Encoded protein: CATRQGGNTEAFF.

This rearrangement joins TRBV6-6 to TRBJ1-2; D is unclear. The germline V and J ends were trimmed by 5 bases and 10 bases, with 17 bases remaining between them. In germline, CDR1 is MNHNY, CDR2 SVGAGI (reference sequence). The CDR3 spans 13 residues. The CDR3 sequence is CASSPLGRGLYTF. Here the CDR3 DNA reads TGTGCCAGCAGTCCTCTCGGCCGAGGCCTCTACACCTTC.

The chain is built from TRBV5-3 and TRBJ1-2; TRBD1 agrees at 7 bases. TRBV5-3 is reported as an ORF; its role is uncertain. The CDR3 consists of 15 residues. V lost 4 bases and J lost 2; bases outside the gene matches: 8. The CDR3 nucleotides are TGTGCCAGAAGCGTATACCAGGGGGTGAACTATGGCTACACCTTC. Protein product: CARSVYQGVNYGYTF.

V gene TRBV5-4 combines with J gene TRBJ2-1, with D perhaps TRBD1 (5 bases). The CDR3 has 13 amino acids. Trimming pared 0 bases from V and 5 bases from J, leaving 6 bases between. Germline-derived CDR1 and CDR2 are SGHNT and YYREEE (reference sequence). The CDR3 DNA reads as TGTGCCAGCAGCTTGGTAGGGGACAATGAGCAGTTCTTC. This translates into CASSLVGDNEQFF. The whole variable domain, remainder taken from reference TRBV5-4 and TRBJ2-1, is ETGVTQSPTHLIKTRGQQVTLRCSSQSGHNTVSWYQQALGQGPQFIFQYYREEENGRGNFPPRFSGLQFPNYSSELNVNALELDDSALYLCASSLVGDNEQFFGPGTRLTVL.

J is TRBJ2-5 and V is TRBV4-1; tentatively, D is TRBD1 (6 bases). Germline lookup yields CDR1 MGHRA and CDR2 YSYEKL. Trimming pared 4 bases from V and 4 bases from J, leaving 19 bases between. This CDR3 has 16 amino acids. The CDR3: CASSPKPLRGRETQYF. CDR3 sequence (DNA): TGCGCCAGCAGCCCTAAACCCCTCAGGGGCCGAGAGACCCAGTACTTC.

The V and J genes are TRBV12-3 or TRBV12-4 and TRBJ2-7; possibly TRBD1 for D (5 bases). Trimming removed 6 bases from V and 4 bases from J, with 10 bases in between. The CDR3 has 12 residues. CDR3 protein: CASSPDRYEQYF. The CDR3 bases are TGTGCCAGCAGCCCTGACAGATACGAGCAGTACTTC.

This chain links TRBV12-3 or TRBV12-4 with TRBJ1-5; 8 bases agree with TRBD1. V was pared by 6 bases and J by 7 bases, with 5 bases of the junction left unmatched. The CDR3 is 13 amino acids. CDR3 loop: CASRETGEQPQHF. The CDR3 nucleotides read TGTGCCAGCAGAGAGACAGGGGAGCAGCCCCAGCATTTT.

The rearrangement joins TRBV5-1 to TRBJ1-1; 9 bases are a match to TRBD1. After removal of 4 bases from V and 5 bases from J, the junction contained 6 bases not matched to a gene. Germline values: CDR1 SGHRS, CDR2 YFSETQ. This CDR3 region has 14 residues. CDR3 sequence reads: CASSGHRGQTEAFF. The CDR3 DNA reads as TGCGCCAGCAGCGGACACAGGGGGCAAACTGAAGCTTTCTTT.

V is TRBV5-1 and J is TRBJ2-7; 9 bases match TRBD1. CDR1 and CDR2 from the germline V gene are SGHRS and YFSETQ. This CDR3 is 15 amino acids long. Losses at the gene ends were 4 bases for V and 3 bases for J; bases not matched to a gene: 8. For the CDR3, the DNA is TGCGCCAGCAGCCCGGGGGGACAGGGTCTCTACGAGCAGTACTTC. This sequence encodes CASSPGGQGLYEQYF.

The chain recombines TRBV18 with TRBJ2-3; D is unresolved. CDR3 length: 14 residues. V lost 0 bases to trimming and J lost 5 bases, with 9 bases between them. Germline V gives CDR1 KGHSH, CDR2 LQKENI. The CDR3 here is CASSPPLLGDTQYF. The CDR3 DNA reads TGTGCCAGCTCACCACCTCTCCTCGGAGATACGCAGTATTTT.

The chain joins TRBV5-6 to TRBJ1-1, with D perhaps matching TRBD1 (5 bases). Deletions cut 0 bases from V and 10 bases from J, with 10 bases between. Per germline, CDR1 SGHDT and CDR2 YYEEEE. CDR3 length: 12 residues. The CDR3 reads CASSLAVGGAFF. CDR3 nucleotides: TGTGCCAGCAGCTTGGCGGTCGGGGGAGCTTTCTTT.

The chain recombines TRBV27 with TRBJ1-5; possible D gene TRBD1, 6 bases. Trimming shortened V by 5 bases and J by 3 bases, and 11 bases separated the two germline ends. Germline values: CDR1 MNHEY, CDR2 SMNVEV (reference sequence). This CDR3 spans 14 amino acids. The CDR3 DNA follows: TGTGCCAGCAGTAAAACAGGGATCAATCAGCCCCAGCATTTT. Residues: CASSKTGINQPQHF.

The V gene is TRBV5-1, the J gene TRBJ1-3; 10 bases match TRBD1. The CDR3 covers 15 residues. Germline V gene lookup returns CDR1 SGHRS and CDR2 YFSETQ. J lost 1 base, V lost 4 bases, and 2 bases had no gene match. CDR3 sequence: CASSAGQGSGNTIYF. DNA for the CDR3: TGCGCCAGCAGCGCGGGACAGGGGTCTGGAAACACCATATATTTT.

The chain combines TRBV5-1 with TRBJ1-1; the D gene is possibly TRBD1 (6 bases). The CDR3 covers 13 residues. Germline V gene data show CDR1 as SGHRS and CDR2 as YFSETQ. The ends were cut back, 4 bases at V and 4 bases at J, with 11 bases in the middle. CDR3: CASSTGQSTEAFF. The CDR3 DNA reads TGCGCCAGCAGCACGGGACAAAGCACTGAAGCTTTCTTT.

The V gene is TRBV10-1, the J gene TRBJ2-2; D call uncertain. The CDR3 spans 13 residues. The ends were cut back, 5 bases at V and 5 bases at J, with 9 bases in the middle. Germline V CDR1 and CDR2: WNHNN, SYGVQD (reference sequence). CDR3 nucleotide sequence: TGCGCCAGCAGTACCGTCGGTACCGGGGAGCTGTTTTTT. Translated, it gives CASSTVGTGELFF.

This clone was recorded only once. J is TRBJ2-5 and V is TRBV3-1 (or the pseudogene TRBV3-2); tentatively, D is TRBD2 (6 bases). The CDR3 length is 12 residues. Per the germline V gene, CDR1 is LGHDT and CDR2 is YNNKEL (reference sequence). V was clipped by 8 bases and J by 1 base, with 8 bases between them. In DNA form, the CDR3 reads TGTGCCAGCCTGGGACTCCAAGAGACCCAGTACTTC. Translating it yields CASLGLQETQYF.

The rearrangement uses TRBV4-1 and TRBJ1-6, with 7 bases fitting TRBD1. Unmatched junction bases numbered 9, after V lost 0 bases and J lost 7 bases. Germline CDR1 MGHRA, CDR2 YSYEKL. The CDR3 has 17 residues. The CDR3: CASSQDGGRQGNSPLHF. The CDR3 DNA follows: TGCGCCAGCAGCCAAGACGGTGGTCGACAGGGAAATTCACCCCTCCACTTT.